The 19 T cell receptor beta chains presented below share a single source sample, sequenced in a study of blood T cell repertoires in COVID-19 (dated by TCRdb to 2020 to 2021). Libraries were constructed by the immunoSEQ multiplex PCR assay. TCRdb carries this immuneACCESS record with in-frame sequences only. Its versions omit some clonotypes, under half of them owing to an unresolved V gene in the studies checked, with the rest unexplained. For this sample there are under 150,000 clones; 80% appear just once. The top ten constitute approximately 1.8% of the sample. Sequenced material: peripheral blood. These TCRs come from a man between 65 and 80 years old with acute or convalescent COVID-19.

The rearrangement links TRBV5-1 to TRBJ2-7; D ambiguous. Trimming left V 4 bases short and J 4 bases short, with 15 bases between. CDR3 length equals 14 residues. Germline V CDR1 and CDR2: SGHRS, YFSETQ. CDR3 coding DNA: TGCGCCAGCAGCCTCTCCTTCGACTCTTACGAGCAGTACTTC. Residues: CASSLSFDSYEQYF.

This rearrangement joins TRBV29-1 to TRBJ1-2; 10 bases map to TRBD1. Germline values: CDR1 SQVTM, CDR2 ANQGSEA. V trimming: 6 bases; J trimming: 3 bases; junction bases outside the gene matches: 4. The CDR3 is made up of 13 amino acids. CDR3 protein: CSVTGQGDYGYTF. In DNA form, the CDR3 reads TGCAGCGTCACTGGACAGGGGGACTATGGCTACACCTTC.

The genes are TRBV19 and TRBJ1-5, with D possibly TRBD1 on 5 matching bases. The CDR3 has 21 amino acids. Germline-derived CDR1 and CDR2 are LNHDA and SQIVND (reference sequence). V dropped 5 bases and J dropped 1 base, with 30 bases sitting between them. This CDR3 is CASSSRQGGLIGPRSNQPQHF. CDR3 nucleotide sequence: TGTGCCAGTAGTTCCCGGCAGGGAGGCCTTATAGGGCCTAGAAGCAATCAGCCCCAGCATTTT. Using reference TRBV19 and TRBJ1-5 for the parts outside the CDR3, the full variable domain is DGGITQSPKYLFRKEGQNVTLSCEQNLNHDAMYWYRQDPGQGLRLIYYSQIVNDFQKGDIAEGYSVSREKKESFPLTVTSAQKNPTAFYLCASSSRQGGLIGPRSNQPQHFGDGTRLSIL.

V is TRBV10-3 and J is TRBJ1-6; D is unresolved. The CDR3 sequence is 15 residues long. Trimming stripped 2 bases from V and 7 bases from J, with 12 bases between. Germline CDR1 is ENHRY and CDR2 is SYGVKD. The chain's CDR3 is CAISELGGQNSPLHF. CDR3 nucleotide sequence: TGTGCCATCAGTGAGCTAGGCGGGCAGAATTCACCCCTCCACTTT.

The chain has TRBV5-1 and TRBJ2-5; 9 nucleotides agree with TRBD1. Germline V gene lookup returns CDR1 SGHRS and CDR2 YFSETQ. The length of the CDR3 is 14 residues. The V and J ends lost 4 bases and 7 bases, in that order; junction bases with no gene match: 8. For the CDR3, the DNA is TGCGCCAGCAGCAGCGGGACAGGGTCTTGGACCCAGTACTTC. It specifies CASSSGTGSWTQYF.

The table lists this clone with a count of one. The V gene is TRBV5-8, the J gene TRBJ1-3; D might be TRBD1 (6 bases). The germline V gene has CDR1 SGHTS and CDR2 YDEGEE. With 0 bases removed from V and 3 bases from J, the gap between germline ends came to 10 bases. The CDR3 is made up of 15 amino acids. CDR3 sequence (DNA): TGTGCCAGCAGCTTGGGGACAGTTGTTGGAAACACCATATATTTT. This translates into CASSLGTVVGNTIYF.

V is TRBV9 and J is TRBJ1-4; no definite D call. Trimming took 4 bases from V and 6 from J, leaving 10 bases between them. Germline V gene sequence: CDR1 SGDLS, CDR2 YYNGEE. The CDR3 has 13 residues. The CDR3 region is CASSTATDEKLFF. In nucleotides, the CDR3 is TGTGCCAGCAGCACAGCTACCGATGAAAAACTGTTTTTT. The complete variable domain, with remaining parts taken from reference TRBV9 and TRBJ1-4, reads DSGVTQTPKHLITATGQRVTLRCSPRSGDLSVYWYQQSLDQGLQFLIQYYNGEERAKGNILERFSAQQFPDLHSELNLSSLELGDSALYFCASSTATDEKLFFGSGTQLSVL.

This clone was picked up a small number of times. The gene calls are TRBV7-2 and TRBJ1-6; D remains ambiguous. The CDR3 has 13 amino acids. Deletions cut 3 bases from V and 9 bases from J, with 9 bases between. Germline V gene data show CDR1 as SGHTA and CDR2 as FQGNSA. CDR3 sequence reads: CASSFGRGSPLHF. The CDR3 coding sequence is TGTGCCAGCAGCTTCGGGAGAGGTTCACCCCTCCACTTT.

The chain combines TRBV7-9 with TRBJ2-3, with 10 positions matching TRBD2. Germline loops: CDR1 SEHNR, CDR2 FQNEAQ (reference sequence). CDR3 size: 15 residues. The V gene end was trimmed by 2 bases and the J gene end by 1 base; junction bases not matched to a gene: 0. The CDR3 spells CASSLLAGGTDTQYF. The DNA for the CDR3 is TGTGCCAGCAGCTTACTAGCGGGAGGCACAGATACGCAGTATTTT.

The genes are TRBV13 and TRBJ1-2, with a tentative D call TRBD1 (5 bases). Germline CDR1 and CDR2: PRHDT and FYEKMQ (reference sequence). The ends were cut back, 5 bases at V and 6 bases at J, with 16 bases in the middle. CDR3 size: 14 residues. As DNA, the CDR3 is TGTGCCAGCAGCCAAGGGCGGGGAGGGGATGGCTACACCTTC. Protein: CASSQGRGGDGYTF.

The rearrangement links TRBV7-9 to TRBJ1-1; tentative D call: TRBD1 (6 bases). Trimming took off 5 bases at V and 10 bases at J, with 17 bases between the two ends. The germline V gene encodes CDR1 SEHNR and CDR2 FQNEAQ (reference sequence). The CDR3 sequence is 13 residues long. CDR3 loop: CASSAVQQGSAFF. CDR3 coding DNA: TGTGCCAGCAGCGCCGTCCAACAGGGATCAGCTTTCTTT.

The chain uses TRBV27 and TRBJ1-5; D is unresolved. V dropped 3 bases and J dropped 6 bases, with 12 bases sitting between them. There are 14 residues in the CDR3. Germline V lookup: CDR1 MNHEY, CDR2 SMNVEV (reference sequence). This CDR3 is CASSFAAGAQPQHF. As DNA, the CDR3 is TGTGCCAGCAGTTTCGCCGCGGGAGCTCAGCCCCAGCATTTT.

V is TRBV11-2 and J is TRBJ2-7, with a weak D call TRBD2 (5 bases). V was shortened by 4 bases and J by 3 bases, with 10 bases between the two germline ends. The germline gives CDR1 SGHAT, CDR2 FQNNGV. This CDR3 has 13 amino acids. The CDR3 protein is CASSSRDRYEQYF. In nucleotides, the CDR3 is TGTGCCAGCAGCTCCCGGGATCGCTACGAGCAGTACTTC.

For the CDR3, the DNA is TGTGCCAGCACAGGACAGGCTATGAACACTGAAGCTTTCTTT. It encodes CASTGQAMNTEAFF. The chain links TRBV6-5 to TRBJ1-1; 7 bases line up with TRBD1. Per germline, CDR1 MNHEY and CDR2 SVGAGI. With 7 bases clipped from V and 0 bases from J, the junction kept 5 bases outside the gene matches. This CDR3 is 14 amino acids long.

The V call is TRBV9, the J call TRBJ2-5; possibly TRBD2 for D (5 bases). V lost 0 bases to trimming and J lost 2 bases, with 14 bases between them. CDR3 length: 16 amino acids. CDR1 is SGDLS and CDR2 is YYNGEE in the germline V gene. The DNA for the CDR3 is TGTGCCAGCAGCGTAGGGGATAGTCCGGGGCAAGAGACCCAGTACTTC. Translated, it gives CASSVGDSPGQETQYF.

The chain joins TRBV6-5 to TRBJ2-3, with 8 positions matching TRBD1. J lost 3 bases, V lost 6 bases, and 8 bases had no gene match. The germline V gene encodes CDR1 MNHEY and CDR2 SVGAGI. There are 15 residues in the CDR3. The CDR3 DNA reads TGTGCCAGCAGCCTAGGACAGGGTAGAACAGATACGCAGTATTTT. Its translation: CASSLGQGRTDTQYF.

On this clone: Within the sample, other DNA sequences also encode this same CDR3. The V gene is TRBV12-3 or TRBV12-4, the J gene TRBJ1-1; weak D call: TRBD1 (6 bases). CDR3 length: 13 amino acids. Trimming stripped 3 bases from V and 5 bases from J, with 10 bases between. This CDR3 is CASSLGGRTEAFF. Here the CDR3 DNA reads TGTGCCAGCAGTTTGGGGGGGCGGACTGAAGCTTTCTTT.

V is TRBV5-1 and J is TRBJ1-3; a weak D match, TRBD1 (6 bases). V was shortened by 3 bases and J by 0 bases, with 10 bases between the two germline ends. There are 15 residues in the CDR3. Germline lookup yields CDR1 SGHRS and CDR2 YFSETQ. The CDR3: CASSSTGTSGNTIYF. The CDR3 DNA is TGCGCCAGCAGCTCCACAGGGACCTCTGGAAACACCATATATTTT.

This sequence joins TRBV27 and TRBJ1-4; 10 bases are a match to TRBD1. The CDR3 covers 14 residues. Germline V lookup: CDR1 MNHEY, CDR2 SMNVEV (reference sequence). J was trimmed by 10 bases and V by 6 bases; bases with no gene match: 8. The CDR3 DNA reads as TGTGCCAGCAGGATGGGGACAGGGGCGGTAAAACTGTTTTTT. Its protein product is CASRMGTGAVKLFF.